The 3 T cell receptor beta chains in this list originate from one sample, sequenced in a study of blood T cell repertoires in COVID-19. Sequenced by immunoSEQ multiplex PCR; TCRdb stores in-frame clones only, minus some. This sample has approximately 150,000 clones, with approximately 82% found just once. Source material: PBMCs or T cells enriched from blood (not recorded which). Receptors were obtained from a man aged 45-65 years who had recovered from COVID-19.

Turning to this clone: One end of the junction varies from germline; a read error may be responsible. The chain links TRBV7-7 to TRBJ1-1; no clear D gene. Germline V lookup: CDR1 SSHAT, CDR2 FNYEAQ (reference sequence). This CDR3 has 15 amino acids. The CDR3 loop reads CASSLSKEEDTEAFF. The CDR3 DNA reads as TGTGCTAGCAGCCTTAGTAAGGAGGAAGACACTGAAGCTTTCTTT.

The CDR3 reads CASSQESRSSSGNTIYF. CDR3 nucleotides: TGTGCCAGCAGCCAAGAATCGCGGTCAAGCTCTGGAAACACCATATATTTT. The chain carries TRBV3-1 (or the pseudogene TRBV3-2) and TRBJ1-3, with D uncertain. Trimming removed 0 bases from V and 0 bases from J, with 12 bases in between. The CDR3 contains 17 residues. Germline assignment: CDR1 LGHDT and CDR2 YNNKEL (reference sequence).

This chain joins TRBV20-1 and TRBJ1-1; D is undetermined. V shed 1 base and J shed 10 bases, with 10 bases lying between them. CDR1 is DFQATT, CDR2 SNEGSKA, per germline (reference sequence). This CDR3 is built from 11 residues. CDR3 nucleotides: TGCAGTGCTAGAGCGGGGAGCCGAGCTTTCTTT. Residues: CSARAGSRAFF.